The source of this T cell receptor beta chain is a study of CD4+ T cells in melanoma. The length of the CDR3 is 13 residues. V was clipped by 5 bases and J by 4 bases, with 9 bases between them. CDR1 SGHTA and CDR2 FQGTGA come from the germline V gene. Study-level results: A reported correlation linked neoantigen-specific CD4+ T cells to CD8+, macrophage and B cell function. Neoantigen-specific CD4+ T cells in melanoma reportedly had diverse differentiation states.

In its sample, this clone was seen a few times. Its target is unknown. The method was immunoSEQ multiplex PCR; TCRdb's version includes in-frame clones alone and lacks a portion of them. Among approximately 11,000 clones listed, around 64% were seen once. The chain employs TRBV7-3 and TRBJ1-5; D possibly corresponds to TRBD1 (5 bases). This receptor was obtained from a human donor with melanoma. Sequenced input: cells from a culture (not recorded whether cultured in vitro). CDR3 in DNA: TGTGCCAGCAGCCCCGGGGCGAATCAGCCCCAGCATTTT. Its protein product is CASSPGANQPQHF.